Shown below are 2 T cell receptor beta chains from a single sample sequenced in a study of spatial heterogeneity in lung cancer. TCRdb processed the 5' RACE reads anew with MiXCR; each CDR3 protein has one entry. This table has under 85,000 distinct CDR3 sequences, roughly 8% appearing once. The time point: sample taken at primary tumor resection. The material was PBMCs, obtained at surgery. The receptors originated from a male donor with early-stage non-small cell lung cancer.

This chain connects TRBV6-5 to TRBJ2-3, with D perhaps matching TRBD1 (7 bases). CDR3 length equals 14 residues. CDR1 is MNHEY, CDR2 SVGAGI, per germline. Trimming left V 2 bases short and J 4 bases short, with 10 bases between. CDR3 sequence reads: CASSYGGGADTQYF. DNA of the CDR3: TGTGCCAGCAGTTACGGAGGGGGCGCAGATACGCAGTATTTT.

The chain links TRBV9 to TRBJ1-6; the match to TRBD1 covers 8 bases. The germline V gene encodes CDR1 SGDLS and CDR2 YYNGEE. V trimming: 0 bases; J trimming: 4 bases; junction bases outside the gene matches: 0. The CDR3 spans 15 residues. CDR3 sequence: CASSVGQGYNSPLHF. The CDR3 coding sequence is TGTGCCAGCAGCGTAGGACAGGGGTATAATTCACCCCTCCACTTT.